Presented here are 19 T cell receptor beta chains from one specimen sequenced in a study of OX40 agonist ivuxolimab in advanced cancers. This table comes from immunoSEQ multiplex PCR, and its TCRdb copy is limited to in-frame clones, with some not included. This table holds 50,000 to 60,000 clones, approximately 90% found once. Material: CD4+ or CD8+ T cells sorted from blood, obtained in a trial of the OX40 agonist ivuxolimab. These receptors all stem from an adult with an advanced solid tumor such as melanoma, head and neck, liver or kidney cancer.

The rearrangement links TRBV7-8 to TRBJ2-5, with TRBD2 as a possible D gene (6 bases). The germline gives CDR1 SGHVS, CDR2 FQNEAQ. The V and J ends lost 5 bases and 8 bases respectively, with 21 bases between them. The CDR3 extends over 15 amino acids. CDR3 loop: CASSVIADLSRTQYF. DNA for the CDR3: TGTGCCAGCAGCGTAATAGCGGACCTATCGCGAACCCAGTACTTC.

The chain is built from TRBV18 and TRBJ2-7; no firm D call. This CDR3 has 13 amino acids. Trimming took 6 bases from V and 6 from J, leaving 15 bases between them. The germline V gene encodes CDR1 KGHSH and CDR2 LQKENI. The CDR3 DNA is TGTGCCAGCTCCGACCTGGAAAATGGCGAGCAGTACTTC. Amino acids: CASSDLENGEQYF.

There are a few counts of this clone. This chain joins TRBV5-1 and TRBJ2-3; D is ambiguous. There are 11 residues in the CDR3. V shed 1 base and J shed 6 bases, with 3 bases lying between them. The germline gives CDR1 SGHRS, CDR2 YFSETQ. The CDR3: CASSLSDTQYF. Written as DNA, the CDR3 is TGCGCCAGCAGCTTGTCGGATACGCAGTATTTT.

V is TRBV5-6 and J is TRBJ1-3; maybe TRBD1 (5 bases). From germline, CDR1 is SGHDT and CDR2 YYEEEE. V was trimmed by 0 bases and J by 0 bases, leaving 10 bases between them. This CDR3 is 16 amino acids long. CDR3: CASSLVRDYSGNTIYF. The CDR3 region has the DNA TGTGCCAGCAGCTTGGTTAGGGACTACTCTGGAAACACCATATATTTT.

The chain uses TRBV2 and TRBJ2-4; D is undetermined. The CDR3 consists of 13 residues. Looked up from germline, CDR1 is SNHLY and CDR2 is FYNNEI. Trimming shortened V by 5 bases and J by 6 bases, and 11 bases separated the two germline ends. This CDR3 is CASSTYDRNIQYF. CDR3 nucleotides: TGTGCCAGCAGTACCTATGACCGAAACATTCAGTACTTC. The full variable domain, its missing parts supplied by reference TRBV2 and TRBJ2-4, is EPEVTQTPSHQVTQMGQEVILRCVPISNHLYFYWYRQILGQKVEFLVSFYNNEISEKSEIFDDQFSVERPDGSNFTLKIRSTKLEDSAMYFCASSTYDRNIQYFGAGTRLSVL.

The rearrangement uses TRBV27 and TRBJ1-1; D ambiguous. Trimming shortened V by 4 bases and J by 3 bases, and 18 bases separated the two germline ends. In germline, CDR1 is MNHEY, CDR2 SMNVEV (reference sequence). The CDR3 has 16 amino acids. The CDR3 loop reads CASSSRKGMMDTEAFF. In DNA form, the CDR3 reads TGTGCCAGCAGTTCTCGTAAGGGCATGATGGACACTGAAGCTTTCTTT.

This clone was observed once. The CDR3, as DNA: TGTGCCAGCAGTGAAAGTCAGCCCCAGCATTTT. It specifies CASSESQPQHF. This chain connects TRBV6-5 to TRBJ1-5; D unclear. The CDR3 covers 11 residues. Germline assignment: CDR1 MNHEY and CDR2 SVGAGI. V lost 5 bases to trimming and J lost 6 bases, with 5 bases between them.

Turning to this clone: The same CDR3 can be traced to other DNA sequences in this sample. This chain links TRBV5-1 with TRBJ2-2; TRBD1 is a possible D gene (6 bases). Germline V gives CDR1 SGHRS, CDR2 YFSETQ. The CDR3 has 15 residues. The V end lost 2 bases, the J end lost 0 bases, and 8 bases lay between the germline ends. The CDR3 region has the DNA TGCGCCAGCAGCTTAACAGGGTCGAACACCGGGGAGCTGTTTTTT. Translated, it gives CASSLTGSNTGELFF.

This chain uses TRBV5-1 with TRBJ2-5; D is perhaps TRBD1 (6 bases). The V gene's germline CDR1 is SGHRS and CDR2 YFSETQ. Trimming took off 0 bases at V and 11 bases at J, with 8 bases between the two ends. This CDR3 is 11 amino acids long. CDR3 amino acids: CASSLAGQQYF. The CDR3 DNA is TGCGCCAGCAGCTTGGCTGGACAGCAGTACTTC.

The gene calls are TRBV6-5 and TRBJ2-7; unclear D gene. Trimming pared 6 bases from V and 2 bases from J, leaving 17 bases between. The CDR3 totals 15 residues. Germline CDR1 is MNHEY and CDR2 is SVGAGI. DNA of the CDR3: TGTGCCAGCAGGTATAAGGCGGTTACTACCTACGAGCAGTACTTC. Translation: CASRYKAVTTYEQYF.

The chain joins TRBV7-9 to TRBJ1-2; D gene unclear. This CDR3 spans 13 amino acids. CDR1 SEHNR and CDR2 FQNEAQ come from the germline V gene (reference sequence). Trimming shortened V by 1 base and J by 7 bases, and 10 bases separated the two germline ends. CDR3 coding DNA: TGTGCCAGCAGCTTAGTTCCGGCGATTGGCTACACCTTC. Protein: CASSLVPAIGYTF.

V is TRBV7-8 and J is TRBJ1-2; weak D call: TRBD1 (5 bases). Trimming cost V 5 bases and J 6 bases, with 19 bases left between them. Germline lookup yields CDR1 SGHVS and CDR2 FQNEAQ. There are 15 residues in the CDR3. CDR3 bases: TGTGCCAGCAGCCCCCGAAGCGGGCAGGGCAATGGCTACACCTTC. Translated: CASSPRSGQGNGYTF.

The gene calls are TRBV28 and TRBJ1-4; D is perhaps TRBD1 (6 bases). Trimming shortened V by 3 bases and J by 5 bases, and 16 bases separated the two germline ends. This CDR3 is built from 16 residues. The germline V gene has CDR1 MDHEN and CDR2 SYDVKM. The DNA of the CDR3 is TGTGCCAGCAGTTTGGGGGGGGCGTCAGGCAATGAAAAACTGTTTTTT. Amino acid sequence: CASSLGGASGNEKLFF.

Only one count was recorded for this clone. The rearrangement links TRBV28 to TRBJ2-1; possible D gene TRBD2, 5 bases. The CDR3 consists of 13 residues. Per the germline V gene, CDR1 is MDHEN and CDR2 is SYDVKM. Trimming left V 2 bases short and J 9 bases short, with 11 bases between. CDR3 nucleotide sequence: TGTGCCAGCAGTTTAACTAGAATCGGTGAGCAGTTCTTC. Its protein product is CASSLTRIGEQFF.

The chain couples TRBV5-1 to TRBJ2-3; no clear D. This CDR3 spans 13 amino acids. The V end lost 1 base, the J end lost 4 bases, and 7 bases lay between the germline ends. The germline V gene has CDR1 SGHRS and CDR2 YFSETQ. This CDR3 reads CASSLPPPDTQYF. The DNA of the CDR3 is TGCGCCAGCAGCTTGCCCCCCCCAGATACGCAGTATTTT.

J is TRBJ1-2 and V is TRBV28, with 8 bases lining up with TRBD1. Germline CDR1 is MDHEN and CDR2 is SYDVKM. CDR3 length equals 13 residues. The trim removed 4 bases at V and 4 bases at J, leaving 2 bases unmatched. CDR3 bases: TGTGCCAGCAGTTCTCAGGGGGCCTATGGCTACACCTTC. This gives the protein CASSSQGAYGYTF.

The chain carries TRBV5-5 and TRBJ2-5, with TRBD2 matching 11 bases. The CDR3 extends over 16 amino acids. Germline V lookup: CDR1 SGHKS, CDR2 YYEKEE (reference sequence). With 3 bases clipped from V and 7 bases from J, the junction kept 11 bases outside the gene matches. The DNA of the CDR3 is TGTGCCAGCAGCTCTCGGGGTAGCGGGAGGGTGACGACCCAGTACTTC. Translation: CASSSRGSGRVTTQYF.

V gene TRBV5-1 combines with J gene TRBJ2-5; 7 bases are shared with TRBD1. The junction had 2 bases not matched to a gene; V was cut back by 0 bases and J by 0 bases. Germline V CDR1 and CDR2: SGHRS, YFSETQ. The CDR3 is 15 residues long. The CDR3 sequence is CASSLGDRYQETQYF. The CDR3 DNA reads TGCGCCAGCAGCTTGGGGGACAGATACCAAGAGACCCAGTACTTC. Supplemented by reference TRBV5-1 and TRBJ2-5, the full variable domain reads KAGVTQTPRYLIKTRGQQVTLSCSPISGHRSVSWYQQTPGQGLQFLFEYFSETQRNKGNFPGRFSGRQFSNSRSEMNVSTLELGDSALYLCASSLGDRYQETQYFGPGTRLLVL.

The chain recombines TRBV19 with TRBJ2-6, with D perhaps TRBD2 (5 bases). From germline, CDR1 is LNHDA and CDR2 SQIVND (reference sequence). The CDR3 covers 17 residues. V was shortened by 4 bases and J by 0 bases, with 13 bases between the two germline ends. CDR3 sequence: CASSTGSSSSGANVLTF. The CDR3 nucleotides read TGTGCCAGTAGTACCGGGTCTAGCTCCTCTGGGGCCAACGTCCTGACTTTC.